The 26 T cell receptor beta chains presented below share a single source sample, sequenced in a study of cytomegalovirus exposure and HLA in healthy donors. The PCR made use of 60 Vbeta and 13 Jbeta primers. Sequenced by immunoSEQ multiplex PCR; TCRdb stores in-frame clones only, minus some. The data hold 150,000 to 250,000 clones, with 79% observed a single time. Input material: PBMCs. The receptor source for this set is a woman in her thirties in good health and CMV-seropositive.

V is TRBV7-8 and J is TRBJ1-1; tentative D call: TRBD1 (5 bases). CDR1 SGHVS and CDR2 FQNEAQ come from the germline V gene. This CDR3 comprises 12 residues. Deletions cut 3 bases from V and 7 bases from J, with 9 bases between. CDR3 in DNA: TGTGCCAGCAGCTTCCCGGGGGGTGAAGCTTTCTTT. The encoded protein is CASSFPGGEAFF.

This sequence joins TRBV6-5 and TRBJ2-5; D perhaps matches TRBD1 (6 bases). V was pared by 8 bases and J by 2 bases, with 9 bases between. Germline V CDR1 and CDR2: MNHEY, SVGAGI. The CDR3 has 12 amino acids. CDR3 sequence: CASYRVQETQYF. Written as DNA, the CDR3 is TGTGCCAGCTACAGGGTTCAAGAGACCCAGTACTTC.

This clone was picked up a small number of times. The genes are TRBV5-6 and TRBJ1-6; 8 nucleotides agree with TRBD1. Losses at the gene ends were 4 bases for V and 7 bases for J; bases not matched to a gene: 4. CDR1 SGHDT and CDR2 YYEEEE come from the germline V gene. This CDR3 contains 14 residues. The CDR3 coding sequence is TGTGCCAGCAGCGGGGGACAGGCCAATTCACCCCTCCACTTT. This gives the protein CASSGGQANSPLHF.

The chain joins TRBV11-2 to TRBJ1-5; D is undetermined. Germline assignment: CDR1 SGHAT and CDR2 FQNNGV. The CDR3 runs to 13 residues. The V end was cut by 4 bases, the J end by 4 bases, with 8 bases between. The CDR3 sequence: CASSSFLNQPQHF. The CDR3, as DNA: TGTGCCAGCAGCTCCTTCCTAAATCAGCCCCAGCATTTT.

This chain uses TRBV5-1 with TRBJ2-3; TRBD1 is a possible D gene (6 bases). This CDR3 has 14 amino acids. CDR1 is SGHRS and CDR2 is YFSETQ in the germline V gene. Trimming pared 5 bases from V and 1 base from J, leaving 11 bases between. CDR3 nucleotides: TGCGCCAGCAGACAGGGTGGGGGCACAGATACGCAGTATTTT. Translating gives CASRQGGGTDTQYF.

The chain couples TRBV9 to TRBJ2-7; tentative D call: TRBD2 (7 bases). The CDR3 runs to 14 residues. Germline loops: CDR1 SGDLS, CDR2 YYNGEE. V was trimmed by 4 bases and J by 2 bases, leaving 13 bases between them. The CDR3 loop reads CASSPVGGPYEQYF. The CDR3 nucleotides are TGTGCCAGCAGCCCGGTGGGGGGGCCCTACGAGCAGTACTTC. The full variable domain, completed using reference TRBV9 and TRBJ2-7, is DSGVTQTPKHLITATGQRVTLRCSPRSGDLSVYWYQQSLDQGLQFLIQYYNGEERAKGNILERFSAQQFPDLHSELNLSSLELGDSALYFCASSPVGGPYEQYFGPGTRLTVT.

V gene TRBV4-3 combines with J gene TRBJ1-2; 8 bases agree with TRBD1. Germline V gene lookup returns CDR1 LGHNA and CDR2 YSLEER. Germline trimming cut 0 bases from V and 8 bases from J; bases unmatched to any gene: 8. The CDR3 length is 15 residues. The CDR3 DNA reads as TGCGCCAGCAGCCAAGATCTTGACAGGGGCTTGGGCTACACCTTC. Protein product: CASSQDLDRGLGYTF.

The chain uses TRBV28 and TRBJ2-1, with TRBD2 matching over 9 bases. The J segment lost 5 bases and the V segment lost 0 bases, leaving 2 bases of the junction unmatched. Germline V gives CDR1 MDHEN, CDR2 SYDVKM. This CDR3 has 15 amino acids. CDR3 bases: TGTGCCAGCAGTTTATGGCGGGAGGGGCACAATGAGCAGTTCTTC. Its protein product is CASSLWREGHNEQFF.

The chain has TRBV10-3 and TRBJ2-7, with 10 bases that match TRBD2. Per the germline V gene, CDR1 is ENHRY and CDR2 is SYGVKD. The V segment lost 4 bases and the J segment 6 bases; nucleotides outside the gene matches: 9. The CDR3 is 15 residues long. In DNA, the CDR3 is TGTGCCATCAGTGGTGCTAGCGGGAGCAAAACCGAGCAGTACTTC. Protein sequence: CAISGASGSKTEQYF.

The V and J genes are TRBV5-1 and TRBJ1-2, with 7 bases lining up with TRBD1. The CDR3 is made up of 12 amino acids. CDR1 is SGHRS, CDR2 YFSETQ, per germline. J lost 5 bases, V lost 4 bases, and 2 bases had no gene match. The CDR3 region has the DNA TGCGCCAGCAGCGTGGGACAGTATGGCTACACCTTC. The encoded protein is CASSVGQYGYTF.

The chain joins TRBV5-4 to TRBJ2-7; D perhaps matches TRBD2 (6 bases). Per germline, CDR1 SGHNT and CDR2 YYREEE (reference sequence). The V gene lost 0 bases and the J gene lost 4 bases, with 11 bases spanning the gap. There are 14 residues in the CDR3. The CDR3 loop reads CASSLEGLSYEQYF. The CDR3 nucleotides are TGTGCCAGCAGCTTGGAGGGACTCAGTTACGAGCAGTACTTC.

The gene calls are TRBV27 and TRBJ1-5; D remains ambiguous. CDR1 MNHEY and CDR2 SMNVEV come from the germline V gene (reference sequence). Trimming took 0 bases from V and 3 from J, leaving 9 bases between them. The length of the CDR3 is 15 residues. CDR3 DNA: TGTGCCAGCAGTTTATCCGTAGAACCCAATCAGCCCCAGCATTTT. It yields the protein CASSLSVEPNQPQHF.

The chain combines TRBV10-2 with TRBJ2-7; maybe TRBD2 (6 bases). The germline V and J ends were trimmed by 10 bases and 0 bases, with 16 bases remaining between them. CDR1 is WSHSY and CDR2 is SAAADI in the germline V gene. This CDR3 has 14 amino acids. The CDR3 region is CATTGTGTSYEQYF. CDR3 nucleotide sequence: TGCGCCACCACCGGGACTGGGACCTCCTACGAGCAGTACTTC.

This chain links TRBV18 with TRBJ1-1, with D unclear. Trimming cost V 6 bases and J 0 bases, with 20 bases left between them. CDR1 and CDR2 (germline): KGHSH, LQKENI. CDR3 length equals 17 residues. CDR3 loop: CASSTLLGPLLNTEAFF. In DNA form, the CDR3 reads TGTGCCAGCTCGACCCTTCTGGGTCCACTACTGAACACTGAAGCTTTCTTT. The full variable domain, its missing parts supplied by reference TRBV18 and TRBJ1-1, is NAGVMQNPRHLVRRRGQEARLRCSPMKGHSHVYWYRQLPEEGLKFMVYLQKENIIDESGMPKERFSAEFPKEGPSILRIQQVVRGDSAAYFCASSTLLGPLLNTEAFFGQGTRLTVV.

J is TRBJ2-3 and V is TRBV7-7; 7 bases line up with TRBD2. The ends lost 1 base at V and 2 bases at J; junction bases unmatched: 6. The CDR3 runs 16 residues. Germline loops: CDR1 SSHAT, CDR2 FNYEAQ (reference sequence). CDR3 nucleotides: TGTGCCAGCAGCTTAGGGGCTAGCGGAGCCACAGATACGCAGTATTTT. Translating it yields CASSLGASGATDTQYF. The full variable domain, in which reference TRBV7-7 and TRBJ2-3 provide the parts outside the CDR3, is GAGVSQSPRYKVTKRGQDVTLRCDPISSHATLYWYQQALGQGPEFLTYFNYEAQPDKSGLPSDRFSAERPEGSISTLTIQRTEQRDSAMYRCASSLGASGATDTQYFGPGTRLTVL.

This chain links TRBV11-2 with TRBJ1-5; D unclear. The CDR3 extends over 14 amino acids. The V end lost 2 bases, the J end lost 2 bases, and 7 bases lay between the germline ends. CDR1 is SGHAT and CDR2 is FQNNGV in the germline V gene. For the CDR3, the DNA is TGTGCCAGCAGCTTACGGGGAGGCAATCAGCCCCAGCATTTT. Translation: CASSLRGGNQPQHF. Combining the CDR3 with reference TRBV11-2 and TRBJ1-5 gives the whole variable domain EAGVAQSPRYKIIEKRQSVAFWCNPISGHATLYWYQQILGQGPKLLIQFQNNGVVDDSQLPKDRFSAERLKGVDSTLKIQPAKLEDSAVYLCASSLRGGNQPQHFGDGTRLSIL.

The chain joins TRBV27 to TRBJ2-2; D is undetermined. The V gene's germline CDR1 is MNHEY and CDR2 SMNVEV (reference sequence). V shed 6 bases and J shed 7 bases, with 9 bases lying between them. There are 12 residues in the CDR3. The CDR3 sequence is CASRTARGELFF. As DNA, the CDR3 is TGTGCCAGCAGAACAGCACGCGGGGAGCTGTTTTTT.

J is TRBJ2-2 and V is TRBV6-5; weak D call: TRBD2 (6 bases). Trimming removed 2 bases at V and 4 bases at J, with 8 bases between. The CDR3 has 14 amino acids. Germline-derived CDR1 and CDR2 are MNHEY and SVGAGI. CDR3 DNA: TGTGCCAGCAGTTACGCGCGGGGCACCGGGGAGCTGTTTTTT. Translation gives CASSYARGTGELFF.

V gene TRBV6-5 combines with J gene TRBJ2-3, with unresolved D. V lost 0 bases to trimming and J lost 2 bases, with 6 bases between them. The CDR3 length is 14 residues. Germline CDR1 MNHEY, CDR2 SVGAGI. The CDR3 sequence: CASSYSSVTDTQYF. In DNA form, the CDR3 reads TGTGCCAGCAGTTACTCTTCCGTCACAGATACGCAGTATTTT.

In this sample, this clone turned up a few times. The chain employs TRBV4-1 and TRBJ1-2, with D uncertain. Germline values: CDR1 MGHRA, CDR2 YSYEKL. V lost 0 bases and J lost 4, with 12 bases in between. The CDR3 covers 15 residues. The CDR3 spells CASSQDRRLGYGYTF. The CDR3 DNA reads as TGCGCCAGCAGCCAAGATCGCAGGTTAGGCTATGGCTACACCTTC.

CDR3 loop: CASSLTETQYF. The CDR3 DNA reads as TGTGCCAGCAGCCTAACAGAGACCCAGTACTTC. V and J are TRBV7-6 and TRBJ2-5; D call uncertain. This CDR3 is 11 amino acids long. CDR1 is SGHVS, CDR2 FNYEAQ, per germline. The ends were cut back, 5 bases at V and 4 bases at J, with 5 bases in the middle. The full variable domain, rest sourced from reference TRBV7-6 and TRBJ2-5, is GAGVSQSPRYKVTKRGQDVALRCDPISGHVSLYWYRQALGQGPEFLTYFNYEAQQDKSGLPNDRFSAERPEGSISTLTIQRTEQRDSAMYRCASSLTETQYFGPGTRLLVL.

The CDR3 protein is CASSGRTSTDTQYF. In nucleotides, the CDR3 is TGTGCCAGCAGCGGAAGGACTAGCACAGATACGCAGTATTTT. The chain employs TRBV9 and TRBJ2-3, with D tentatively TRBD2 (5 bases). The CDR3 length is 14 residues. The V gene's germline CDR1 is SGDLS and CDR2 YYNGEE. V was shortened by 3 bases and J by 0 bases, with 8 bases between the two germline ends.

The CDR3 nucleotides are TGTGCCATCAGTGACGGGACAGGGGGTCAGCCCCAGCATTTT. This gives the protein CAISDGTGGQPQHF. The V gene is TRBV10-3, the J gene TRBJ1-5, with 11 bases that match TRBD1. Germline V gene lookup returns CDR1 ENHRY and CDR2 SYGVKD. J gave up 6 bases and V 3 bases, and 1 base lay outside the gene matches. The CDR3 consists of 14 residues.

The chain uses TRBV10-1 and TRBJ2-5; TRBD2 agrees at 7 bases. The CDR3 has 15 amino acids. Germline lookup yields CDR1 WNHNN and CDR2 SYGVQD (reference sequence). J lost 3 bases, V lost 5 bases, and 9 bases had no gene match. For the CDR3, the DNA is TGCGCCAGCAGTAAAAATTCTGGGGGGGAAGAGACCCAGTACTTC. Protein product: CASSKNSGGEETQYF.

This chain uses TRBV5-4 with TRBJ2-7; 7 bases line up with TRBD2. There are 15 residues in the CDR3. Trimming took 4 bases from V and 8 from J; bases not matched to a gene: 15. Germline CDR1 and CDR2: SGHNT and YYREEE (reference sequence). The chain's CDR3 is CASSESTGGGWQQYF. In nucleotides, the CDR3 is TGTGCCAGCAGCGAGTCAACGGGAGGTGGTTGGCAGCAGTACTTC.

V is TRBV29-1 and J is TRBJ2-5; D is perhaps TRBD1 (6 bases). The CDR3 extends over 12 amino acids. The V gene lost 4 bases and the J gene lost 1 base, with 7 bases spanning the gap. The germline CDR1 and CDR2 sequences are SQVTM and ANQGSEA. Here the CDR3 reads CSVVQGQETQYF. CDR3 sequence (DNA): TGCAGCGTTGTACAGGGCCAAGAGACCCAGTACTTC. Together with reference TRBV29-1 and TRBJ2-5, the CDR3 gives the full variable domain: SAVISQKPSRDICQRGTSLTIQCQVDSQVTMMFWYRQQPGQSLTLIATANQGSEATYESGFVIDKFPISRPNLTFSTLTVSNMSPEDSSIYLCSVVQGQETQYFGPGTRLLVL.